This TCR beta chain was recovered during a study of blood T cell repertoires in COVID-19. Study-level background: Some COVID-19 samples were acute and others convalescent; all came from the United States, Italy and Spain. PBMCs, B-cell-depleted T cells, or T cells were the source of the cDNA or gDNA that made up the material.

Under the authors' procedure: Estimates of nucleated cell counts were drawn from the amplification of reference gene primers. Assay used: immunoSEQ multiplex PCR; TCRdb lists only in-frame clones, some missing. Clone size and the V and J calls come from that table; the DNA yielded D and trimming. The sample holds roughly 350,000 clones; around 91% are singletons and the top ten take around 3.3%. The origin of this receptor is a woman aged 18-35 years who had recovered from COVID-19. What was sequenced was peripheral blood.

In DNA form, the CDR3 reads TGTGCCAGCAGCCCCAGACCGGGACAGGGGGCGGAGGGCTACACCTTC. The encoded protein is CASSPRPGQGAEGYTF. V usage is TRBV11-3 and J usage is TRBJ1-2, with 12 nucleotides matching TRBD1. This CDR3 spans 16 amino acids. The V and J ends lost 5 bases and 8 bases, in that order; junction bases with no gene match: 12. The V gene's germline CDR1 is SGHNT and CDR2 YENEEA.